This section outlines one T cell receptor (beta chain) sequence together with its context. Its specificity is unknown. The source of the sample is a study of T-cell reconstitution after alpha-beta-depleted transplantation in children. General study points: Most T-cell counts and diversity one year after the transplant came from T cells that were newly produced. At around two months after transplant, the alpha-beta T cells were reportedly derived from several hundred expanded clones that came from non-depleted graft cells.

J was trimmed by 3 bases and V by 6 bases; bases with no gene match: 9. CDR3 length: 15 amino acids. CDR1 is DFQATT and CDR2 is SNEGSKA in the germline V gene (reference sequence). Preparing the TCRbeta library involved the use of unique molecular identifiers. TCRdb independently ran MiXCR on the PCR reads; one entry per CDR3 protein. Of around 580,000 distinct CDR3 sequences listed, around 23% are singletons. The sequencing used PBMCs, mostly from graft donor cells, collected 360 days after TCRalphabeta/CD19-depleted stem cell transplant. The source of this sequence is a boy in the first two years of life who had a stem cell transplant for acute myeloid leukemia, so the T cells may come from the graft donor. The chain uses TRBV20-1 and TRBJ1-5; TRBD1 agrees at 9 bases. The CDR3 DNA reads TGCAGTGCCGCCACAGGGGGCATTCCCAATCAGCCCCAGCATTTT. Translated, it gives CSAATGGIPNQPQHF.